Each of the 20 T cell receptor beta chains below was sequenced from the same sample in a study of blood T cells in healthy people across ages. A second PCR, run for roughly 7 to 12 cycles, used a sample-barcoded 5' primer plus a J-beta primer mix. MiXCR, applied by TCRdb to the 5' RACE reads, yields one record per CDR3 protein. Among over a million distinct CDR3 sequences listed, approximately 43% were seen once. The source material was blood. These receptor sequences come from a woman under 30 in good health.

This clonotype has only a few counts. The genes are TRBV20-1 and TRBJ2-3; D might be TRBD2 (5 bases). Germline V gene data show CDR1 as DFQATT and CDR2 as SNEGSKA (reference sequence). Trimming stripped 0 bases from V and 5 bases from J, with 18 bases between. CDR3 length: 16 amino acids. CDR3 nucleotides: TGCAGTGCTAGAGATCTCTTTTCCCAGCGGAGAGATACGCAGTATTTT. It encodes CSARDLFSQRRDTQYF.

This clonotype was counted once. CDR3 sequence: CASSQGGTVNTEAFF. The CDR3 bases are TGCGCCAGCAGCCAAGGCGGGACAGTGAACACTGAAGCTTTCTTT. The rearrangement links TRBV4-1 to TRBJ1-1; 7 nucleotides match TRBD1. This CDR3 contains 15 residues. The germline CDR1 and CDR2 sequences are MGHRA and YSYEKL. The junction had 2 bases not matched to a gene; V was cut back by 1 base and J by 0 bases.

This chain uses TRBV28 with TRBJ2-1; D is ambiguous. The DNA end is a closer match to TRBJ2-7, so the J assignment may be wrong. The CDR3 runs 16 residues. Germline-derived CDR1 and CDR2 are MDHEN and SYDVKM. Here the CDR3 DNA reads TGTGCCAGCAGTTTAGGGTTCTCCTCCTCCTACAATGAGCAGTACTTC. Its protein is CASSLGFSSSYNEQYF.

Turning to this clonotype: The germline gene is not matched at one end of the junction; a read error may be the cause. The V gene is TRBV11-1, the J gene TRBJ1-6, with a tentative D call TRBD1 (5 bases). Germline V lookup: CDR1 SGHAT, CDR2 FQDESV (reference sequence). This CDR3 comprises 12 residues. The CDR3 sequence: CASSDRDRRLYF. The CDR3 DNA reads TGTGCCAGCAGCGACCGGGACCGGCGCCTCTACTTT. Complete variable domain (other parts from reference TRBV11-1 and TRBJ1-6): EAEVAQSPRYKITEKSQAVAFWCDPISGHATLYWYRQILGQGPELLVQFQDESVVDDSQLPKDRFSAERLKGVDSTLKIQPAELGDSAMYLCASSDRDRRLYFGNGTRLTVT.

The table lists this clonotype with a few counts. CDR3 protein: CASSDGQGTEKLFF. The CDR3 DNA sequence: TGTGCCAGCAGTGATGGACAGGGGACTGAAAAACTGTTTTTT. The chain combines TRBV12-3 or TRBV12-4 with TRBJ1-4, with TRBD1 matching over 9 bases. Losses at the gene ends were 5 bases for V and 7 bases for J; bases not matched to a gene: 5. The CDR3 contains 14 residues.

J is TRBJ2-3 and V is TRBV20-1; D is possibly TRBD1 (5 bases). The germline V and J ends were trimmed by 1 base and 4 bases, with 9 bases remaining between them. The CDR3 has 13 amino acids. Germline values: CDR1 DFQATT, CDR2 SNEGSKA (reference sequence). CDR3 nucleotides: TGCAGTGCTAGAGTTCAGGGTCCAGATACGCAGTATTTT. Protein: CSARVQGPDTQYF.

This clonotype has more than one count but fewer than ten. The V gene is TRBV5-1, the J gene TRBJ2-5, with unresolved D. Germline V gives CDR1 SGHRS, CDR2 YFSETQ. Trimming removed 0 bases at V and 5 bases at J, with 14 bases between. The CDR3 spans 15 residues. The CDR3 is CASSLERNLGETQYF. The CDR3 DNA follows: TGCGCCAGCAGCTTGGAAAGGAACCTCGGGGAGACCCAGTACTTC.

There are a few counts of this clonotype. The V and J genes are TRBV29-1 and TRBJ2-1; D assignment may be TRBD1 or TRBD2 (5 bases each). The germline CDR1 and CDR2 sequences are SQVTM and ANQGSEA. The CDR3 is 13 residues long. Trimming removed 8 bases from V and 0 bases from J, with 11 bases in between. CDR3 nucleotide sequence: TGCAGCACCGAGGGACGCTCCTACAATGAGCAGTTCTTC. The encoded protein is CSTEGRSYNEQFF.

This clonotype occurred a few times. The V call is TRBV20-1, the J call TRBJ2-4, with 10 positions matching TRBD2. V was pared by 2 bases and J by 13 bases, with 14 bases of the junction left unmatched. The CDR3 has 15 residues. CDR1 is DFQATT, CDR2 SNEGSKA, per germline (reference sequence). CDR3 loop: CSARPNPGLAREQYF. In DNA, the CDR3 is TGCAGTGCTAGACCAAATCCGGGACTAGCGCGTGAGCAGTACTTC.

This clonotype was observed once. The junction and the germline gene differ at one end; a read error may be behind it. The chain combines TRBV14 with TRBJ2-7, with D perhaps matching TRBD2 (5 bases). Germline CDR1 and CDR2: SGHDN and FVKESK. The CDR3 loop spans 13 amino acids. In DNA, the CDR3 is TGTGCCGGCAGCCAAGCGGCCGGCTACGAGCAGTACTTC. It encodes CAGSQAAGYEQYF.

This clonotype was detected a few times. V is TRBV4-2 and J is TRBJ2-7, with a weak D call TRBD2 (5 bases). The ends were cut back, 1 base at V and 6 bases at J, with 19 bases in the middle. The CDR3 runs to 16 residues. The germline gives CDR1 LGHNA, CDR2 YNFKEQ. CDR3: CASSQVVSETSGEQYF. The DNA for the CDR3 is TGTGCCAGCAGCCAAGTAGTGTCTGAAACTAGTGGCGAGCAGTACTTC.

This clonotype has just a few counts. This rearrangement joins TRBV7-3 to TRBJ2-1; possible D gene TRBD2, 6 bases. Trimming shortened V by 4 bases and J by 1 base, and 14 bases separated the two germline ends. Per the germline V gene, CDR1 is SGHTA and CDR2 is FQGTGA. The CDR3 runs 16 residues. CDR3 residues: CASSSTLASSYNEQFF. The CDR3 DNA sequence: TGTGCCAGCAGCTCCACCCTAGCGTCATCCTACAATGAGCAGTTCTTC.

This chain links TRBV27 with TRBJ2-5; D may correspond to TRBD1 or TRBD2 (5 bases each). The germline V gene encodes CDR1 MNHEY and CDR2 SMNVEV (reference sequence). This CDR3 comprises 14 residues. V lost 2 bases, J lost 4 bases, and 11 bases lay in between. CDR3 DNA: TGTGCCAGCAGTTTAATTTTTGGGGGAGAGACCCAGTACTTC. Its protein is CASSLIFGGETQYF.

The chain carries TRBV10-3 and TRBJ1-1; D gene unclear. Germline values: CDR1 ENHRY, CDR2 SYGVKD. The CDR3 has 12 residues. V lost 6 bases to trimming and J lost 4 bases, with 9 bases between them. The CDR3 protein is CAISAGPTEAFF. The CDR3 DNA reads as TGTGCCATCAGCGCCGGGCCCACTGAAGCTTTCTTT.

This clonotype showed up just once. The CDR3 reads CAISVSGDSNEQYF. CDR3 DNA: TGTGCCATCAGTGTAAGCGGAGACTCCAATGAGCAGTACTTC. V usage is TRBV10-3 and J usage is TRBJ2-5; perhaps TRBD2 as D (5 bases). Trimming pared 4 bases from V and 11 bases from J, leaving 20 bases between. The CDR3 is made up of 14 amino acids. Germline V CDR1 and CDR2: ENHRY, SYGVKD.

The chain uses TRBV20-1 and TRBJ2-7; 9 bases are a match to TRBD2. Germline lookup yields CDR1 DFQATT and CDR2 SNEGSKA (reference sequence). Trimming cost V 5 bases and J 7 bases; bases outside gene matches: 21. The CDR3 contains 17 residues. The CDR3 DNA is TGCAGTGCTGCCGACCGAGCGGGGGGTTTCTCCTACAATGAGCAGTACTTC. The encoded protein is CSAADRAGGFSYNEQYF.

The rearrangement joins TRBV7-2 to TRBJ2-3, with D hard to call. Deletions cut 5 bases from V and 0 bases from J, with 9 bases between. Germline V gives CDR1 SGHTA, CDR2 FQGNSA. This CDR3 spans 14 amino acids. The CDR3 DNA reads as TGTGCCAGCAGCGTCAGTCATAGCACAGATACGCAGTATTTT. Amino acids: CASSVSHSTDTQYF.

The V call is TRBV12-3 or TRBV12-4, the J call TRBJ2-7; possible D gene TRBD2, 6 bases. V lost 6 bases, J lost 6 bases, and 12 bases lay in between. The CDR3 runs 12 residues. The CDR3, as DNA: TGTGCCAGCAGCTTCCACGGGGGCGAGCAGTACTTC. It encodes CASSFHGGEQYF.

This chain joins TRBV29-1 and TRBJ1-1; D gene unclear. Germline loops: CDR1 SQVTM, CDR2 ANQGSEA. Trimming removed 2 bases from V and 5 bases from J, with 15 bases in between. This CDR3 has 14 residues. In DNA form, the CDR3 reads TGCAGCGTTGAAAAGGGCGCGTTTGGTACTGAAGCTTTCTTT. Its protein product is CSVEKGAFGTEAFF.

This clonotype was found a few times. The chain employs TRBV20-1 and TRBJ2-7; D unresolved. From germline, CDR1 is DFQATT and CDR2 SNEGSKA (reference sequence). V was clipped by 8 bases and J by 3 bases, with 14 bases between them. The CDR3 is 12 amino acids. The CDR3 loop is CSSSPASYEQYF. CDR3 sequence (DNA): TGCAGTTCTTCTCCGGCCAGCTACGAGCAGTACTTC.